These T cell receptor beta chains were read from a single sample in a study of CD8 T cells in ankylosing spondylitis. TCRdb ran MiXCR on the 5' RACE reads and lists one entry per CDR3 protein. This table has roughly 700,000 distinct CDR3 sequences, around 19% appearing once. Sequencing was performed on blood, either unsorted or a sorted T cell fraction (not recorded which). These receptors originate from a male donor with ankylosing spondylitis. Both conserved end residues are part of each CDR3. D genes are given only for firm matches. Clone size is stated in some rows and not others, as once, few, many or a class when expanded.

j_call	d_call	clone_size	cdr3_length	v_call	cdr3_nt	cdr3_aa
TRBJ2-7	TRBD1	NA	14	TRBV6-1	TGTGCCAGCTCCGTGGACAGGGGACACTACGAGCAGTACTTC	CASSVDRGHYEQYF
TRBJ2-6	TRBD1	NA	17	TRBV5-6	TGTGCCAGCAGAAGGGACAGGCTAAGCTCTGGGGCCAACGTCCTGACTTTC	CASRRDRLSSGANVLTF
TRBJ2-1	NA	few	14	TRBV20-1	TGCAGTGCCACCTCTCCGGGAGCCCACAATGAGCAGTTCTTC	CSATSPGAHNEQFF
TRBJ1-3	NA	few	13	TRBV19	TGTGCCAGTAGTCAACAGGGAGGAAACACCATATATTTT	CASSQQGGNTIYF
TRBJ2-4	TRBD2	NA	15	TRBV7-9	TGTGCCAGCAGCTTAGCTGGACCGGGAGGGAACATTCAGTACTTC	CASSLAGPGGNIQYF
TRBJ2-2	NA	many	12	TRBV29-1	TGCAGCGTTACGGTCGAACCCGGGGAGCTGTTTTTT	CSVTVEPGELFF
TRBJ2-7	TRBD1	NA	16	TRBV13	TGTGCCAGCAGCTTGGGCCGGGACAGGGGGGGCGACGAGCAGTACTTC	CASSLGRDRGGDEQYF
TRBJ2-3	NA	NA	15	TRBV20-1	TGCAGTGCAACGGGGGGCGCCCTTACGACAGATACGCAGTATTTT	CSATGGALTTDTQYF
TRBJ2-2	NA	few	12	TRBV2	TGTGCCAGCAGGCCCGTGGCCGGGGAGCTGTTTTTT	CASRPVAGELFF
TRBJ2-7	NA	few	13	TRBV2	TGTGCCAGCCACGCAGGGGGGCCCTACGAGCAGTACTTC	CASHAGGPYEQYF
TRBJ2-3	NA	NA	17	TRBV10-1	TGCGCCAGCAGTGATGGTTATCATACTAGCTCCACAGATACGCAGTATTTT	CASSDGYHTSSTDTQYF
TRBJ2-7	TRBD2	few	14	TRBV20-1	TGCAGTGCTAGAGATCGGAGCGGGGCGTACGAGCAGTACTTC	CSARDRSGAYEQYF
TRBJ2-2	NA	NA	16	TRBV7-9	TGTGCCAGCAGCCCCCCGGACACCAAAAACACCGGGGAGCTGTTTTTT	CASSPPDTKNTGELFF
TRBJ1-1	NA	NA	15	TRBV5-6	TGTGCCAGCAGCTTGGGGGCACAGGGGAACACTGAAGCTTTCTTT	CASSLGAQGNTEAFF
TRBJ2-1	NA	few	17	TRBV12-3/TRBV12-4	TGTGCCAGCAGTTTTATGATGGGGGGGGGCGCCTACAATGAGCAGTTCTTC	CASSFMMGGGAYNEQFF
TRBJ2-7	NA	NA	14	TRBV11-1	TGTGCCAGCAGCCCCAAAAACGACTTCTACGAGCAGTACTTC	CASSPKNDFYEQYF
TRBJ2-3	TRBD2	NA	17	TRBV7-9	TGTGCCAGCAGCTCGGCCAGGACTAGCGGACTCACAGATACGCAGTATTTT	CASSSARTSGLTDTQYF
TRBJ2-3	NA	NA	17	TRBV3-1	TGTGCCAGCAGCCAGCAGCCAGCAGCTATGATCGAGGATACGCAGTATTTT	CASSQQPAAMIEDTQYF
TRBJ2-1	NA	NA	16	TRBV14	TGTGCCAGCAGCCAAGATATTACGAGCTCCTACAATGAGCAGTTCTTC	CASSQDITSSYNEQFF
TRBJ2-1	TRBD1	few	15	TRBV6-2/TRBV6-3	TGTGCCAGCAGTGGACTCCGGGACAGAGGCAATGAGCAGTTCTTC	CASSGLRDRGNEQFF
TRBJ1-4	NA	NA	15	TRBV7-9	TGTGCCAGCAGCTTAGAAAACCCTCCTAATGAAAAACTGTTTTTT	CASSLENPPNEKLFF
TRBJ2-5	NA	few	14	TRBV5-5	TGTGCCAGCAGCTTGGTGCAGGGTGTGGAGACCCAGTACTTC	CASSLVQGVETQYF
TRBJ1-2	TRBD1	few	14	TRBV7-7	TGTGCTAGCAGCTTTGGCCAGGGGGTATATGGCTACACCTTC	CASSFGQGVYGYTF
TRBJ1-1	NA	few	14	TRBV4-2	TGTGCCAGCAGCCAAGATCTGTGGAGTGCTGAAGCTTTCTTT	CASSQDLWSAEAFF
TRBJ1-5	TRBD1	few	15	TRBV6-1	TGTGCCAGCAGTCGGGACAGGGGCGACAATCAGCCCCAGCATTTT	CASSRDRGDNQPQHF
TRBJ2-1	TRBD2	few	17	TRBV20-1	TGCAGTGCTAGAGATCCCGACCTAGCGGGAGTTTACAATGAGCAGTTCTTC	CSARDPDLAGVYNEQFF
TRBJ1-1	NA	few	14	TRBV12-3/TRBV12-4	TGTGCCAGCAGCCTTGACAGGTTGGGCACTGAAGCTTTCTTT	CASSLDRLGTEAFF
TRBJ1-2	NA	many	17	TRBV18	TGTGCCAGCTCACCACTCCAAAACTGGGGGACGGATTATGGCTACACCTTC	CASSPLQNWGTDYGYTF
TRBJ2-2	NA	few	16	TRBV11-2	TGTGCCAGCAGCTTAGCTGCGGGGCCCGGAGGCGGGGAGCTGTTTTTT	CASSLAAGPGGGELFF
TRBJ1-1	NA	few	15	TRBV28	TGTGCCAGCAGTTTGGGGGCCAGGGTAGACACTGAAGCTTTCTTT	CASSLGARVDTEAFF
TRBJ2-7	TRBD1	few	13	TRBV6-6	TGTGCCAGCAGGGCTCAGGGGGCTTGGGAGCAGTACTTC	CASRAQGAWEQYF
TRBJ1-6	NA	many	16	TRBV16	TGTGCCAGCAGCCAATATGCGACACCTGATAATTCACCCCTCCACTTT	CASSQYATPDNSPLHF
TRBJ2-7	NA	NA	19	TRBV6-2/TRBV6-3	TGTGCCAGCAGTTACTCGATGAGCGCCCCTCCGGGGAGCTCCTACGAGCAGTACTTC	CASSYSMSAPPGSSYEQYF
TRBJ1-1	TRBD1	many	11	TRBV4-1	TGCGCCAGCGCGACAGGGGCTGAAGCTTTCTTT	CASATGAEAFF
TRBJ2-1	NA	few	18	TRBV20-1	TGCAGTGCCGAATCTTCGACGGGCGGCACCTCCTCCTACAATGAGCAGTTCTTC	CSAESSTGGTSSYNEQFF
TRBJ1-5	NA	NA	13	TRBV19	TGTGCCAGTAGTTGGGGCAGGAATAAGCCCCAGCATTTT	CASSWGRNKPQHF
TRBJ2-7	TRBD2	few	17	TRBV3-1	TGTGCCAGCAGCCATTTGCTAGCGGGAGGGAACTCCTACGAGCAGTACTTC	CASSHLLAGGNSYEQYF
TRBJ2-1	TRBD2	NA	17	TRBV4-1	TGCGCCAGCAGCCAAGACGGGGCGGGAGGTCCCTACAATGAGCAGTTCTTC	CASSQDGAGGPYNEQFF
TRBJ1-4	TRBD1	NA	18	TRBV5-1	TGCGCCAGCAGCTTGATTCTTGGAGCGACAGGGAGGTCTGAAAAACTGTTTTTT	CASSLILGATGRSEKLFF
TRBJ1-4	TRBD1	NA	12	TRBV10-3	TGTGCCATCAGAGGACAGGCTGAAAAACTGTTTTTT	CAIRGQAEKLFF
TRBJ1-1	TRBD1	NA	15	TRBV5-1	TGCGCCAGCAGCTTAGACAGGGGGCAGGCCACTGAAGCTTTCTTT	CASSLDRGQATEAFF
TRBJ1-1	TRBD1	many	14	TRBV20-1	TGCAGTGCCAGGACAGGGGTGGTGAACACTGAAGCTTTCTTT	CSARTGVVNTEAFF
TRBJ2-7	TRBD1	NA	19	TRBV3-1	TGTGCCAGCAGCCAAGACCGTTTGCTCCTGACAGGGAAATCCTACGAGCAGTACTTC	CASSQDRLLLTGKSYEQYF
TRBJ1-5	TRBD1	few	16	TRBV2	TGTGCCAGCAGTGATCCCGGACAGGGCTACAATCAGCCCCAGCATTTT	CASSDPGQGYNQPQHF
TRBJ2-2	NA	few	13	TRBV20-1	TGCAGTGCTAAGGATTTTGAGGCCGGGGAGCTGTTTTTT	CSAKDFEAGELFF
TRBJ2-1	NA	NA	17	TRBV3-1	TGTGCCAGCAGCCAAGTACCGGTTGCCCTAGGGGGCAATGAGCAGTTCTTC	CASSQVPVALGGNEQFF
TRBJ2-5	NA	NA	15	TRBV20-1	TGCAGTGCTAACCGTCGAGGGCGGAACCAAGAGACCCAGTACTTC	CSANRRGRNQETQYF
TRBJ2-7	TRBD2	NA	15	TRBV7-2	TGTGCCAGCAGCTTACAACTAGCGGGAGCGTACGAGCAGTACTTC	CASSLQLAGAYEQYF
TRBJ2-1	TRBD2	few	13	TRBV12-3/TRBV12-4	TGTGCCAGCAGTCCCGAACTAGCGGGAGTATTATTCTTC	CASSPELAGVLFF
TRBJ2-7	TRBD1	NA	14	TRBV28	TGTGCCAGCAGTATAGCCGGGACAGGCTTCAAGCAGTACTTC	CASSIAGTGFKQYF
TRBJ1-1	NA	few	13	TRBV29-1	TGCAGCGTTGATCCTGATTTGAACACTGAAGCTTTCTTT	CSVDPDLNTEAFF
TRBJ1-1	NA	NA	12	TRBV6-2/TRBV6-3	TGTGCCAGCAGTTACACGGCAGTTGAAGCTTTCTTT	CASSYTAVEAFF
TRBJ2-7	TRBD2	NA	13	TRBV30	TGTGCCTGGAGTGGTACGGGGGGGCAAGAGCAGTACTTC	CAWSGTGGQEQYF
TRBJ2-1	NA	NA	14	TRBV19	TGTGCCAGTGCAAGCCAGCGGAGCTACAATGAGCAGTTCTTC	CASASQRSYNEQFF
TRBJ2-3	NA	few	12	TRBV20-1	TGCAGTTTTGACCTCCACGGAGATACGCAGTATTTT	CSFDLHGDTQYF
TRBJ2-3	TRBD2	few	13	TRBV20-1	TGCAGCGCGCGGGGGGGGGATTGGGATACGCAGTATTTT	CSARGGDWDTQYF
TRBJ2-1	TRBD2	few	15	TRBV12-3/TRBV12-4	TGTGCCAGCAGTTTGAGGGTAGCGGGGGGCAATGAGCAGTTCTTC	CASSLRVAGGNEQFF
TRBJ2-5	TRBD1	many	13	TRBV7-3	TGTGCCAGCAGCTTAGGGACAGAAGAGACCCAGTACTTC	CASSLGTEETQYF
TRBJ2-7	TRBD2	NA	13	TRBV20-1	TGCAGTGCAGACGGACTAGCGAGCTACGAGCAGTACTTC	CSADGLASYEQYF
TRBJ1-1	NA	few	13	TRBV20-1	TGCAGTGCTAGAGATCCGGTCCGGACTGAAGCTTTCTTT	CSARDPVRTEAFF